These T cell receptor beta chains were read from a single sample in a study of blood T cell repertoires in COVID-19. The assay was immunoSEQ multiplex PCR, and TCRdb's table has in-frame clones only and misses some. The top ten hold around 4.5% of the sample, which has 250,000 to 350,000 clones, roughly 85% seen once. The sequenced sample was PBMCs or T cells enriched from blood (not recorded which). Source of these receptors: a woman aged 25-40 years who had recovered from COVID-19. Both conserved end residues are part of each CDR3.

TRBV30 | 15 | CAWSVGGAGANVLTF
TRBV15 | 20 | CATSSWWTEVYRTTNEKLFF
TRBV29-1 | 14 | CSVAPGATNEKLFF
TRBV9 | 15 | CASSEGLAETYEQYF
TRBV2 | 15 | CASRDPGLAGGEQYF
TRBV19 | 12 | CASIKGRTEAFF
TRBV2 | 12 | CASSVEVREQYF
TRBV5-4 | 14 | CASSPTGGNSPLHF
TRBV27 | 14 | CASTSGTPGNEQFF
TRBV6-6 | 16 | CASRRSSGGLVDTQYF
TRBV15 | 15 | CATSRGPGDNQPQHF
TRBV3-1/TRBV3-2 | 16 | CASSRTLGASTDTQYF
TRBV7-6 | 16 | CASSSLGRASYNEQFF
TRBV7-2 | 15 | CASSRRDSLYNEQFF
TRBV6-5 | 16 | CASSYSGGQGSYEQYF
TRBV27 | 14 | CASSLLAGRHEQYF
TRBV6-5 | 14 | CASSLSGGPEEQFF
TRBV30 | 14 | CAWRARPRGYGYTF
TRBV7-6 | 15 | CASRDVAGPDTEAFF
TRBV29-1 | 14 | CSVIRTGYNEKLFF
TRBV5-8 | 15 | CASSLLDRATYGYTF
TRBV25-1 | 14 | CASSDMRQNTEAFF
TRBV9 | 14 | CASSGGQENQPQHF
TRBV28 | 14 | CASSLTGLGTEAFF
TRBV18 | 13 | CASKTGGGYEQYF
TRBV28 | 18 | CASSRSGLKQGGDYGYTF
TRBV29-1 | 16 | CSVEDPRGRSQETQYF
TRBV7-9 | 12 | CASSLTGNTQYF
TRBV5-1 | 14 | CASATGSRRNTIYF
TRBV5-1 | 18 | CASSLRLAGEYSYNEQFF
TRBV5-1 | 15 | CASSATTGNPGELFF
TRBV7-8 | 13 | CASKRGRNTEAFF
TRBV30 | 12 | CAWSVFSSEQYF
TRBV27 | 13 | CASRHDSNTEAFF
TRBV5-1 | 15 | CASSGSGQRHYGYTF
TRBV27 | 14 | CASSYRGHDYEQYF
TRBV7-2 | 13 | CASSHSTVNEQFF
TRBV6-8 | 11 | CATLHRMGRYF
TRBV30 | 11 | CAWRQSLEQYF
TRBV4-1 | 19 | CASSQAYSPGQGITYEQYF
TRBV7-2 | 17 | CASSLSPLTGINTEAFF
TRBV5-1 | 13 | CASSSGTGGDAFF